This TCR beta chain was captured in a study of metastatic and nonmetastatic thyroid tumors. Background on the study: Comparative analysis of repertoires was undertaken across blood and tumor or nodule tissue obtained from malignant and benign thyroid patients. Study-level points and caveats: Within blood and tumor, benign nodules reportedly had significantly lower TCR beta diversity than malignant thyroid tumors did.

CDR3 size: 13 residues. CDR1 is DFQATT and CDR2 is SNEGSKA in the germline V gene (reference sequence). Trimming shortened V by 5 bases and J by 2 bases, and 12 bases separated the two germline ends. This clone was picked up many times. The antigen remains undetermined. Per the authors' pipeline: The distant-metastasis classifier for papillary thyroid cancer was built from CDR3 differences across clinicopathological groups. TCRdb re-called the PCR reads through MiXCR. It is TCRdb's table, rather than the study itself, that gives the V and J calls and clone size. Among tens of thousands of clones listed, 10% to 15% were seen once. Each patient came to thyroid surgery without any prior treatment (of any kind).

V usage is TRBV20-1 and J usage is TRBJ1-1; D not resolved. This TCR derives from a female donor with papillary thyroid cancer or a benign thyroid nodule (not recorded which). Some clones in this sample may be carry-over from other donors' samples. Sample: blood. CDR3 protein: CSARTPSNTEAFF. Here the CDR3 DNA reads TGCAGTGCTCGGACTCCATCCAACACTGAAGCTTTCTTT.